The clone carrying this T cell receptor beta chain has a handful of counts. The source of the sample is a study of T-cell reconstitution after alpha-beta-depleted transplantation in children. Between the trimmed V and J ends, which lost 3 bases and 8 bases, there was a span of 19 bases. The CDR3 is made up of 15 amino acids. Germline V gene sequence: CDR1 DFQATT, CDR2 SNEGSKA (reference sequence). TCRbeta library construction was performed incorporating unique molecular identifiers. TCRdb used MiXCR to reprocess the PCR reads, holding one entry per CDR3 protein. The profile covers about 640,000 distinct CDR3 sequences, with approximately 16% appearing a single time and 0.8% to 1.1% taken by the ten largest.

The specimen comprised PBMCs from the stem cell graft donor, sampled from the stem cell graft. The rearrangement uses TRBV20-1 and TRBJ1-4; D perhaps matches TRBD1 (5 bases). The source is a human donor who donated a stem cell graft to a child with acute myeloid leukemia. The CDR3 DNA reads TGCAGTGCTAGTGGCCCAGGTTTACGACAGGAAAAACTGTTTTTT. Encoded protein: CSASGPGLRQEKLFF.